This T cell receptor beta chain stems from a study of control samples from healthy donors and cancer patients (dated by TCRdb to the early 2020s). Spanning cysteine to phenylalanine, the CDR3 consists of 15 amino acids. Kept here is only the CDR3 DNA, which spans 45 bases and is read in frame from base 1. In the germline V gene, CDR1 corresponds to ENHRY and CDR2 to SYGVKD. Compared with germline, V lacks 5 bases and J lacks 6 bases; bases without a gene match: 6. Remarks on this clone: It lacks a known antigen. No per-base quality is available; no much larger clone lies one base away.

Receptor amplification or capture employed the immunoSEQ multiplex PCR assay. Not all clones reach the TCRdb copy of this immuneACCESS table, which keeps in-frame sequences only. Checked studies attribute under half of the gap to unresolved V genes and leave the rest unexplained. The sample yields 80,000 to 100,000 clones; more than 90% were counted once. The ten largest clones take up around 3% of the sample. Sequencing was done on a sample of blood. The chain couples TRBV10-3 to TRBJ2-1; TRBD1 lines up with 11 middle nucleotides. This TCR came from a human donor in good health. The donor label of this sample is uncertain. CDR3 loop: CAISNTGTGGNEQFF. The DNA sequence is TGTGCCATCAGTAACACCGGGACAGGGGGCAATGAGCAGTTCTTC.